The clone carrying this TCR beta chain was recorded a few times. The record originates from a study of patients and donors after allogeneic stem cell transplantation. The CDR3 loop spans 15 amino acids. Per the germline V gene, CDR1 is SGHRS and CDR2 is YFSETQ. The V and J ends lost 0 bases and 0 bases respectively, with 8 bases between them. TCRdb re-called the RT-PCR reads with MiXCR, one entry per CDR3 protein. The sample has some 960,000 distinct CDR3 sequences; 15% to 20% are singletons. The sample consisted of blood, either unsorted or a sorted T cell fraction (not recorded which). The sequence derives from a human donor who was either an allogeneic HSCT recipient or a stem cell or donor lymphocyte infusion donor (not recorded which). It is not recorded whose cells these are; they may come from a transplant donor. This rearrangement joins TRBV5-1 to TRBJ2-3; D ambiguous. CDR3 DNA: TGCGCCAGCAGCTTGGCGGTAATTAGCACAGATACGCAGTATTTT. It encodes CASSLAVISTDTQYF.